Shown below are 8 T cell receptor beta chains from a single sample sequenced in a study of T cells in Graves' hyperthyroidism and ophthalmopathy. Researchers took RNA transcripts and amplified the TCR beta CDR3 regions from them. Initially, a first-round RT-PCR of the TCR CDR3 employed the HTBI primer set. TCRdb called the multiplex PCR reads again in MiXCR, with one record for every CDR3 protein. The sample contains 610,000 or so distinct CDR3 sequences, about 43% of which appear only once. The sample consisted of peripheral blood or thyroid tissue (not recorded which). These receptors came from a woman aged 18-29 years with Graves' hyperthyroidism.

The sample holds many counts of this clonotype. The rearrangement joins TRBV25-1 to TRBJ1-1; unclear D gene. Germline assignment: CDR1 MGHDK and CDR2 SYGVNS. The CDR3 runs to 14 residues. V lost 1 base and J lost 4, with 10 bases in between. This CDR3 reads CASSELGSRTEAFF. For the CDR3, the DNA is TGTGCCAGCAGTGAATTGGGCAGTCGCACTGAAGCTTTCTTT.

The table lists this clonotype with a few counts. The chain employs TRBV3-1 and TRBJ2-2; D is perhaps TRBD2 (6 bases). This CDR3 comprises 14 residues. Germline V lookup: CDR1 LGHDT, CDR2 YNNKEL (reference sequence). Trimming took 7 bases from V and 2 from J, leaving 11 bases between them. The CDR3 DNA reads as TGTGCCAGCAATAGCGGAGAAAACACCGGGGAGCTGTTTTTT. It specifies CASNSGENTGELFF.

This chain joins TRBV25-1 and TRBJ2-1; TRBD2 matches 9 bases. The CDR3 covers 18 residues. The germline CDR1 and CDR2 sequences are MGHDK and SYGVNS. The trim removed 1 base at V and 0 bases at J, leaving 7 bases unmatched. The CDR3 nucleotides are TGTGCCAGCAGTGAATGGAAGCGGGAGGCCAGCTCCTACAATGAGCAGTTCTTC. This sequence encodes CASSEWKREASSYNEQFF.

This clonotype appeared a few times. This chain connects TRBV18 to TRBJ1-4; no clear D. The germline gives CDR1 KGHSH, CDR2 LQKENI. The CDR3 contains 13 residues. Trimming pared 1 base from V and 8 bases from J, leaving 8 bases between. This chain's CDR3 is CASSPRQQEKLFF. The CDR3 DNA reads TGTGCCAGCTCACCACGGCAGCAAGAAAAACTGTTTTTT.

The rearrangement links TRBV27 to TRBJ2-2; the match to TRBD2 covers 11 bases. The length of the CDR3 is 15 residues. Germline CDR1 MNHEY, CDR2 SMNVEV (reference sequence). The V and J ends lost 5 bases and 7 bases, in that order; junction bases with no gene match: 6. CDR3 nucleotides: TGTGCCAGCAGTACGACTAGCGGGAAGGTCGGGGAGCTGTTTTTT. Encoded protein: CASSTTSGKVGELFF.

This clonotype occurred a few times. V and J are TRBV7-2 and TRBJ2-3; 9 bases are shared with TRBD2. V shed 5 bases and J 4 bases; nucleotides not matched to a gene: 10. The germline CDR1 and CDR2 sequences are SGHTA and FQGNSA. The CDR3 contains 16 residues. CDR3 DNA: TGTGCCAGCAGCAACACGGCGGGAGGGGCTCCAGATACGCAGTATTTT. Amino acids: CASSNTAGGAPDTQYF. Combining the CDR3 with reference TRBV7-2 and TRBJ2-3 gives the whole variable domain GAGVSQSPSNKVTEKGKDVELRCDPISGHTALYWYRQSLGQGLEFLIYFQGNSAPDKSGLPSDRFSAERTGGSVSTLTIQRTQQEDSAVYLCASSNTAGGAPDTQYFGPGTRLTVL.

The rearrangement joins TRBV2 to TRBJ2-6, with a weak D call TRBD2 (5 bases). Germline V lookup: CDR1 SNHLY, CDR2 FYNNEI. The CDR3 length is 19 residues. The ends were cut back, 6 bases at V and 4 bases at J, with 25 bases in the middle. The DNA for the CDR3 is TGTGCCAGCAGCGTAGGTTGGGGAGACGGGAACACCGGGGCCAACGTCCTGACTTTC. This gives the protein CASSVGWGDGNTGANVLTF.

This chain links TRBV11-1 with TRBJ2-2, with TRBD2 identical over 9 bases. Trimming at V came to 10 bases and at J to 7 bases, leaving 7 bases not matched to a gene. The CDR3 contains 13 residues. Germline-derived CDR1 and CDR2 are SGHAT and FQDESV (reference sequence). Here the CDR3 DNA reads TGTGCCACGCGGACTAGCGCTATCGGGGAGCTGTTTTTT. It encodes CATRTSAIGELFF.